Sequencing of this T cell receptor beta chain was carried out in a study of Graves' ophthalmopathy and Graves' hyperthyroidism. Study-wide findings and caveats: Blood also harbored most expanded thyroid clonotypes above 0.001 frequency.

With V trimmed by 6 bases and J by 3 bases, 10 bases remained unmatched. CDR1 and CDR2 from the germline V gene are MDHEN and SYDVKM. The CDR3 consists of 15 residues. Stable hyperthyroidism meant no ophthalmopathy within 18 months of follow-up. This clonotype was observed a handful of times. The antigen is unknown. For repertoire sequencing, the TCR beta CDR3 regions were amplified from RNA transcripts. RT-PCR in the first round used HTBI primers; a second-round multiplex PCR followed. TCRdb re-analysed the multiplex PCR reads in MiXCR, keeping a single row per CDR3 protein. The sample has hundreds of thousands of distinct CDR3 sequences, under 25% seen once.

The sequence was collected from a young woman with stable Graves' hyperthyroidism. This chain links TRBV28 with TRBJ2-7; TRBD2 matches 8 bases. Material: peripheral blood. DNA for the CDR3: TGTGCCAGCAGGCCGGGGGGGAACCTTTTCTACGAGCAGTACTTC. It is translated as CASRPGGNLFYEQYF.